One and the same sample provided the 6 T cell receptor beta chains below, sequenced in a study of circulating CD8 cells and anti-PD-1 response in melanoma. Live CD3+CD8+TCRalphabeta+ cells were sorted into four subsets by PD-1 and/or TIGIT. TCR libraries were prepared from about 16 ng of total RNA with the QIAseq Immune Repertoire TCR panel. A single record per CDR3 protein comes from TCRdb applying MiXCR to the reads. The table has several hundred distinct CDR3 sequences, roughly 10% seen once; the top ten hold over 35%. Sequencing was performed on CD8+ T cells from PBMCs, taken at baseline or after one month of anti-PD-1 therapy (not recorded which). Receptor source: a human donor with melanoma.

The chain is built from TRBV7-3 and TRBJ2-1, with 8 bases identical to TRBD2. The V and J ends lost 5 bases and 4 bases, in that order; junction bases with no gene match: 4. CDR3 size: 14 residues. Germline V lookup: CDR1 SGHTA, CDR2 FQGTGA. CDR3 in DNA: TGTGCCAGCAGCGAGCGGGGGAGTTACAATGAGCAGTTCTTC. Its translation: CASSERGSYNEQFF. Full variable domain (rest looked up from reference TRBV7-3 and TRBJ2-1): GAGVSQTPSNKVTEKGKYVELRCDPISGHTALYWYRQSLGQGPEFLIYFQGTGAADDSGLPNDRFFAVRPEGSVSTLKIQRTERGDSAVYLCASSERGSYNEQFFGPGTRLTVL.

This clonotype is termed large. The CDR3 reads CASSLVRGGDGYTF. CDR3 coding DNA: TGTGCCAGCAGCTTAGTCCGGGGAGGCGATGGCTACACCTTC. The chain links TRBV7-2 to TRBJ1-2, with no clear D. The CDR3 has 14 residues. From germline, CDR1 is SGHTA and CDR2 FQGNSA. The V end lost 1 base, the J end lost 6 bases, and 12 bases lay between the germline ends.

This chain joins TRBV9 and TRBJ2-3; no reliable D call. V was clipped by 2 bases and J by 0 bases, with 10 bases between them. The CDR3 extends over 15 amino acids. Looked up from germline, CDR1 is SGDLS and CDR2 is YYNGEE. CDR3 coding DNA: TGTGCCAGCAGCGTCCGGACGGCTAGCACAGATACGCAGTATTTT. Translation: CASSVRTASTDTQYF. Supplemented by reference TRBV9 and TRBJ2-3, the full variable domain reads DSGVTQTPKHLITATGQRVTLRCSPRSGDLSVYWYQQSLDQGLQFLIQYYNGEERAKGNILERFSAQQFPDLHSELNLSSLELGDSALYFCASSVRTASTDTQYFGPGTRLTVL.

The chain has TRBV5-1 and TRBJ2-5, with 9 positions matching TRBD2. The CDR3 is made up of 15 amino acids. J lost 0 bases, V lost 4 bases, and 4 bases had no gene match. In germline, CDR1 is SGHRS, CDR2 YFSETQ. Here the CDR3 DNA reads TGCGCCAGCAGCACGGCGGGGGGGCACCAAGAGACCCAGTACTTC. It codes for CASSTAGGHQETQYF. Complete variable domain (other parts from reference TRBV5-1 and TRBJ2-5): KAGVTQTPRYLIKTRGQQVTLSCSPISGHRSVSWYQQTPGQGLQFLFEYFSETQRNKGNFPGRFSGRQFSNSRSEMNVSTLELGDSALYLCASSTAGGHQETQYFGPGTRLLVL.

The table lists this clonotype with a few counts. The V gene is TRBV20-1, the J gene TRBJ2-7; perhaps TRBD2 as D (5 bases). Germline-derived CDR1 and CDR2 are DFQATT and SNEGSKA (reference sequence). The CDR3 totals 15 residues. Trimming pared 0 bases from V and 6 bases from J, leaving 18 bases between. Written as DNA, the CDR3 is TGCAGTGCTAGAGATAGTTTACTAGGGTTGGGCGAGCAGTACTTC. Translation: CSARDSLLGLGEQYF.

This clonotype is medium-sized. The chain has TRBV18 and TRBJ2-1; no definite D call. The germline V gene encodes CDR1 KGHSH and CDR2 LQKENI. This CDR3 is 15 amino acids long. V lost 1 base and J lost 2, with 9 bases in between. DNA of the CDR3: TGTGCCAGCTCACCACTGGCGGCCACCTACAATGAGCAGTTCTTC. Amino acid sequence: CASSPLAATYNEQFF.